This T cell receptor beta chain was retrieved from a study of CD8+ T cells in alopecia areata. The wider study: Among treated patients, severity was scored by affected scalp area percentage.

Stated treatment: oral pan-JAK inhibitor, 5-10 mg twice daily. Both peripheral blood and punch biopsies of lesional scalp skin were obtained from patients who had alopecia areata. This clone was picked up one time. The antigen is unknown. The length of the CDR3 is 17 residues. The germline V and J ends were trimmed by 1 base and 0 bases, with 14 bases remaining between them. From germline, CDR1 is SGDLS and CDR2 YYNGEE. Isolated RNA was reverse transcribed into cDNA used as the sequencing template. Profiled with immunoSEQ multiplex PCR; TCRdb holds only in-frame clones, not every one. Among around 4,900 clones, approximately 90% were seen once, and the ten largest hold under 25%. Whole-study results and caveats: Under tofacitinib, numerous expanded lesional clonotypes remained detectable in scalp and blood.

This receptor was obtained from a human donor with alopecia areata. Here the sequenced sample was skin, taken at week 4, from a patient treated with tofacitinib. The chain recombines TRBV9 with TRBJ2-1; tentatively, D is TRBD2 (6 bases). CDR3 loop: CASSVTVGSRSYNEQFF. DNA of the CDR3: TGTGCCAGCAGCGTAACTGTCGGGAGTCGCTCCTACAATGAGCAGTTCTTC.